This TCR beta chain was retrieved from a study of T cells in Graves' hyperthyroidism and ophthalmopathy. Study-wide findings and caveats: A 13 V-J model separated ophthalmopathy from stable hyperthyroidism.

It was RNA transcripts that yielded the amplified TCR beta CDR3 regions. Using the HTBI primer set, a first-round RT-PCR was run on the TCR CDR3. TCRdb ran MiXCR on the multiplex PCR reads and lists one entry per CDR3 protein. The data hold about 620,000 distinct CDR3 sequences, with around 16% observed a single time. This clonotype was recorded many times. Antigen unknown. The patients, who ranged from 18 to 65 in age, presented with newly diagnosed hyperthyroidism lasting under 2 months. The junction had 10 bases not matched to a gene; V was cut back by 0 bases and J by 1 base. The CDR3 has 18 amino acids. The germline CDR1 and CDR2 sequences are SGHRS and YFSETQ.

The V and J genes are TRBV5-1 and TRBJ2-1; 7 bases are a match to TRBD2. The sequence was collected from a woman aged 25 to 39 with Graves' hyperthyroidism. The sequenced sample consisted of blood. The CDR3: CASSLVYIRAGSYNEQFF. The CDR3, as DNA: TGCGCCAGCAGCTTGGTATACATACGAGCGGGGTCCTACAATGAGCAGTTCTTC. The whole variable domain, filled in from reference TRBV5-1 and TRBJ2-1, reads KAGVTQTPRYLIKTRGQQVTLSCSPISGHRSVSWYQQTPGQGLQFLFEYFSETQRNKGNFPGRFSGRQFSNSRSEMNVSTLELGDSALYLCASSLVYIRAGSYNEQFFGPGTRLTVL.